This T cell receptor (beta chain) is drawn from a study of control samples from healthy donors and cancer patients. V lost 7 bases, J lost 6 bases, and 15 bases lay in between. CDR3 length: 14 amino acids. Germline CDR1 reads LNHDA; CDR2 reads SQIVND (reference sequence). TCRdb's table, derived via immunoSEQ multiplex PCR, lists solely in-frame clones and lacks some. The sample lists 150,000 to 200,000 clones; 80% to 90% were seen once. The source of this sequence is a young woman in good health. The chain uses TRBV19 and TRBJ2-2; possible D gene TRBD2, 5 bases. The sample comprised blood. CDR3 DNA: TGTGCCAGTACCCACTCGGCGGAGGCCGGGGAGCTGTTTTTT. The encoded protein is CASTHSAEAGELFF.